These 7 T cell receptor beta chains were sequenced from one sample in a study of early T cells in non-severe SARS-CoV-2 infection. TCRdb re-called the 5' RACE reads through MiXCR, storing one row per CDR3 protein. The sample holds nearly 95,000 distinct CDR3 sequences, 16% seen once. This specimen consisted of whole blood, obtained at baseline. Receptors were obtained from an adult who was a healthcare worker with PCR-confirmed SARS-CoV-2 infection or an uninfected control (not recorded which).

This sequence joins TRBV5-1 and TRBJ2-5; TRBD2 matches at 7 bases. The CDR3 runs to 15 residues. Losses at the gene ends were 1 base for V and 5 bases for J; bases not matched to a gene: 8. Germline CDR1 SGHRS, CDR2 YFSETQ. The CDR3 sequence: CASSLLGLAAETQYF. The CDR3 nucleotides are TGCGCCAGCAGCTTGTTGGGGCTAGCGGCGGAGACCCAGTACTTC.

Many counts were recorded for this clonotype. CDR3 nucleotides: TGTGCCAGCAGTCCGCGGGGTATGCAGTTCTTC. Residues: CASSPRGMQFF. The chain employs TRBV12-3 or TRBV12-4 and TRBJ2-1; the D gene is possibly TRBD2 (6 bases). Trimming left V 5 bases short and J 12 bases short, with 11 bases between. This CDR3 region has 11 residues.

This chain connects TRBV19 to TRBJ1-2; D gene unclear. Germline loops: CDR1 LNHDA, CDR2 SQIVND (reference sequence). Trimming pared 0 bases from V and 7 bases from J, leaving 9 bases between. The CDR3 runs to 13 residues. The CDR3 sequence: CASSIDGRLGYTF. CDR3 nucleotides: TGTGCCAGTAGTATAGATGGACGGCTTGGCTACACCTTC.

The chain is built from TRBV7-6 and TRBJ2-1, with D possibly being TRBD1 (6 bases). The V gene's germline CDR1 is SGHVS and CDR2 FNYEAQ. V lost 2 bases and J 6 bases, leaving 20 bases between the germline ends. The CDR3 extends over 17 amino acids. CDR3 DNA: TGTGCCAGCAGCTTAAAATGGGTGGTCCAAGGGGGCAATGAGCAGTTCTTC. This gives the protein CASSLKWVVQGGNEQFF.

This clonotype was seen many times. The rearrangement uses TRBV7-9 and TRBJ1-4; D uncertain. Germline V gives CDR1 SEHNR, CDR2 FQNEAQ (reference sequence). CDR3 size: 12 residues. V dropped 7 bases and J dropped 7 bases, with 10 bases sitting between them. CDR3 in DNA: TGTGCCAGCACCGAGGTTGGTGAAAAACTGTTTTTT. Protein: CASTEVGEKLFF.

This chain uses TRBV7-9 with TRBJ1-4; weak D call: TRBD1 (5 bases). This CDR3 is built from 15 residues. Germline CDR1 SEHNR, CDR2 FQNEAQ (reference sequence). Trimming removed 2 bases from V and 5 bases from J, with 12 bases in between. The CDR3 sequence: CASSLMFGGNEKLFF. The CDR3 nucleotides are TGTGCCAGCAGCTTAATGTTCGGGGGAAATGAAAAACTGTTTTTT.

This clonotype occurred a few times. The chain has TRBV3-1 and TRBJ1-1, with no clear D. The CDR3 consists of 14 residues. Germline CDR1 reads LGHDT; CDR2 reads YNNKEL (reference sequence). V lost 2 bases to trimming and J lost 7 bases, with 14 bases between them. CDR3 nucleotide sequence: TGTGCCAGCAGCCAAAACGGCGGAAGCCATGAAGCTTTCTTT. Amino acids: CASSQNGGSHEAFF. Based on the CDR3 plus reference TRBV3-1 and TRBJ1-1, the full variable domain is DTAVSQTPKYLVTQMGNDKSIKCEQNLGHDTMYWYKQDSKKFLKIMFSYNNKELIINETVPNRFSPKSPDKAHLNLHINSLELGDSAVYFCASSQNGGSHEAFFGQGTRLTVV.